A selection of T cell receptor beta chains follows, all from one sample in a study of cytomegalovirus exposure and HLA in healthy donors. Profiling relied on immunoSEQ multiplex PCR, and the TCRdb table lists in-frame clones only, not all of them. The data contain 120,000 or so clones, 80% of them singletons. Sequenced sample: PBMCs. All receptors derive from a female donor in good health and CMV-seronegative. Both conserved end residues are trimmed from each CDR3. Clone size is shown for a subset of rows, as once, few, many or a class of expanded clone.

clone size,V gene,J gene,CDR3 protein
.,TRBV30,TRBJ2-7,ATAQGWRGEQY
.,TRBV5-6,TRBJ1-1,ASSSLEVAEAF
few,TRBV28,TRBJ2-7,ASSLQGSYEQY
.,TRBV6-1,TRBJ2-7,ASRTVYEQY
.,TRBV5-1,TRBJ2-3,ASRSAGGDTDTQY
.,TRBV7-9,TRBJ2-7,ASSSGREEGDEQY
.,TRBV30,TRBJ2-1,AWSTGQGRISQF
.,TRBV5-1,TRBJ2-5,ASSFSSEETQY
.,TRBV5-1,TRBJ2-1,ASSFDSGSNEQF
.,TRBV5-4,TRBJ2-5,ASSLLAGGPGETQY
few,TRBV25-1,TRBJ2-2,AASRTDSSGELF
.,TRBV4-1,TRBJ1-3,ASSQSAGNTIY
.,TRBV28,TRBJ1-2,ASSFSGGRAYGYT
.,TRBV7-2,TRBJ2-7,ASSLGQGGRREQY
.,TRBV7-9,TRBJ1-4,ASSKGQGTEKLF
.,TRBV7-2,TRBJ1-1,ASSLSRGVTEAF
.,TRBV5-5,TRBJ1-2,ATGTGLNGYT
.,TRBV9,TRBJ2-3,ASVSLSGRNADTQY
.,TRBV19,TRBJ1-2,ASSPRLRDTKDYGYT
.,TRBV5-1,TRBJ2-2,ASSLQAGEVAGELF
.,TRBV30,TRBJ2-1,AWSRYNEQF
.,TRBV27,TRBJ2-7,ASSTRDRVSFYEQY
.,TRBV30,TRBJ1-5,AWAPGQSNQPQH
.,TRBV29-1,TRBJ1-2,SVETATAEPGYGYT
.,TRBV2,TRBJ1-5,ASGPGAPWAQH
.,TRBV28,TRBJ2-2,ASGLAGNTGELF
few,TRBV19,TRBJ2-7,ASSGRDKNYEQY
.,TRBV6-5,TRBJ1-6,ASSYAKVLAVSPLH
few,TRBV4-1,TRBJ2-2,ASSQVDGGAFRELF
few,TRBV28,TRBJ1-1,ASSLSFEAF
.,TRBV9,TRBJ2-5,ASSQSGQKETQY
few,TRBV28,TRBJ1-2,ASSLGLGGYT
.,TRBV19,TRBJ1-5,ASSSGRTQPQH
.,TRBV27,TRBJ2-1,ASSLILTSGTNEQF
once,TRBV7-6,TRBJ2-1,ASSRGGEGEQF
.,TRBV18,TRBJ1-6,ASSQGAYNSPLH
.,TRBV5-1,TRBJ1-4,ASSPGQTHEKLF
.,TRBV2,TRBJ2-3,TSSGESTDTQY
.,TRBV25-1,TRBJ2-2,ASSGGDTSGRSTGELF
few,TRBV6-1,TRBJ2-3,ASSWTSGGRDTQY
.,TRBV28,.,ASSKAGINVYEQY
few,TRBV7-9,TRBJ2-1,ASRGAGGEQF
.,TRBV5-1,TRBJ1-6,ASSLGTTGDSPLH
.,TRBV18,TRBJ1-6,ASSLFGGGESPLH
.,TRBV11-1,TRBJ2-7,ASSSARASYEQY
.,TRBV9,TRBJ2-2,ASSFWTGGTGELF
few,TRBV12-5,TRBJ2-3,ASGPRSRFKRGSQY
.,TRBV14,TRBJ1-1,ASSQGQVGRLNTEAF
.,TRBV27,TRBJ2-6,ASSLQYSGANVLT
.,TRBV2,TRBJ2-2,ASSGDRGIAGELF
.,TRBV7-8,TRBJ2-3,ASSGTSLADTQY
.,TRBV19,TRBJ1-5,ADRGRLPQH
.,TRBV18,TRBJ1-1,ASSPTNTLTGNTEAF
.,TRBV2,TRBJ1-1,ASSERHGSL